This entry concerns a single TCR beta chain. Its antigen is not identified. The sample comes from a study of post-analysis software for immune sequencing data. Study-level results: Strong co-clustering by F measure was seen for same-batch samples. Multiple sclerosis patients had significantly lower normalized Chao1 diversity than controls.

Built from TCR beta cDNA, the libraries had unique molecular identifiers in them. The T cell input of roughly 0.9 to 11 million gave approximately 460,000 cDNA molecules. TCRdb analysed the PCR reads with MiXCR anew, one entry per CDR3 protein. The sample yields about 770,000 distinct CDR3 sequences, 46% seen once. This clonotype was sampled from a girl aged 10 to 17 with multiple sclerosis. Sequenced sample: blood.

The CDR3 protein is CSARGGLAPYEQYF. CDR3 nucleotide sequence: TGCAGTGCTAGGGGAGGACTAGCGCCCTACGAGCAGTACTTC. The V call is TRBV20-1, the J call TRBJ2-7; 9 bases are shared with TRBD2. V trimming: 3 bases; J trimming: 2 bases; junction bases outside the gene matches: 5. CDR1 and CDR2 from the germline V gene are DFQATT and SNEGSKA (reference sequence). The CDR3 sequence is 14 residues long.